This T cell receptor (beta chain) was retrieved from a study of T cell responses to AZD1222 COVID-19 vaccine. Trimming removed 5 bases from V and 2 bases from J; junction bases left unmatched: 6. CDR1 MNHEY and CDR2 SVGAGI come from the germline V gene. This CDR3 has 15 amino acids. Data came from immunoSEQ multiplex PCR; TCRdb stores just in-frame clones and leaves some out. The sample includes about 140,000 clones, roughly 89% of them seen just once. V is TRBV6-5 and J is TRBJ1-2, with 9 bases lining up with TRBD1. The TCR sequence derives from an adult who received the AZD1222 COVID-19 vaccine. The sample consisted of peripheral blood, taken 28 days after the second AZD1222 dose. The CDR3 DNA is TGTGCCAGCAGTCCGGGACAGGGAGGCAACTATGGCTACACCTTC. Its translation: CASSPGQGGNYGYTF.